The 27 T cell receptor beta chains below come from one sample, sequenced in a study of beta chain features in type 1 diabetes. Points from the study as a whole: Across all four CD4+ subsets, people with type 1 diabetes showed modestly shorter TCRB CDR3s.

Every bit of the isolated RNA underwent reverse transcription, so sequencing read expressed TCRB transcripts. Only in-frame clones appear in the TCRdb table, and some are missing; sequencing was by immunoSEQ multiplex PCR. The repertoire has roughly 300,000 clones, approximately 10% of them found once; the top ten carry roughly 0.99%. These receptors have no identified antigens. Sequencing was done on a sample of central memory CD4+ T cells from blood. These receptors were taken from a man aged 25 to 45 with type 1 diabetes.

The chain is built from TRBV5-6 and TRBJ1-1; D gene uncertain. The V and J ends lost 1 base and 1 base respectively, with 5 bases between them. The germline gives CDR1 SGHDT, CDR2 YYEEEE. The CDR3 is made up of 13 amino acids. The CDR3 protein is CASSLFQNTEAFF. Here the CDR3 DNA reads TGTGCCAGCAGCTTGTTCCAGAACACTGAAGCTTTCTTT.

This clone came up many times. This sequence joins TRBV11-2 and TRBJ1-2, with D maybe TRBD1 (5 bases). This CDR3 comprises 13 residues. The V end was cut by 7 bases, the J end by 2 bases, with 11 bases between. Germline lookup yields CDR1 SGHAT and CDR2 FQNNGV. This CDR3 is CASNPKGNYGYTF. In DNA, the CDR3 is TGTGCCAGCAACCCAAAGGGGAACTATGGCTACACCTTC.

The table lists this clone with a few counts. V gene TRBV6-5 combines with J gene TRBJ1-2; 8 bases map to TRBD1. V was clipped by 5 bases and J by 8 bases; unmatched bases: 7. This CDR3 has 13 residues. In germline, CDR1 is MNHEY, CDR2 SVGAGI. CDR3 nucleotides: TGTGCCAGCAGTCCTGGACAGGGACCGGGCTACACCTTC. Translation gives CASSPGQGPGYTF.

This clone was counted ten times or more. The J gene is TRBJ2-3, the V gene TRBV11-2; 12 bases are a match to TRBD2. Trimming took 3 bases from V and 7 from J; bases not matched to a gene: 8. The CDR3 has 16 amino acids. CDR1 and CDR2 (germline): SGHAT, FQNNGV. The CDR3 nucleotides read TGTGCCAGCAGCTTGGACCCGGGACTAGCGGGTCATACGCAGTATTTT. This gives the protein CASSLDPGLAGHTQYF.

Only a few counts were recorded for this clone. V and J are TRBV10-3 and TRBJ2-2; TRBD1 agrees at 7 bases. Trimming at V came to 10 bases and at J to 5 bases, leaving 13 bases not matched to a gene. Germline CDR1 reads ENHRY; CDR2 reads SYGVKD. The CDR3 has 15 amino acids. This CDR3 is CATGTTGDGTGELFF. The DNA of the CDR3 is TGTGCCACCGGGACCACAGGGGACGGGACCGGGGAGCTGTTTTTT.

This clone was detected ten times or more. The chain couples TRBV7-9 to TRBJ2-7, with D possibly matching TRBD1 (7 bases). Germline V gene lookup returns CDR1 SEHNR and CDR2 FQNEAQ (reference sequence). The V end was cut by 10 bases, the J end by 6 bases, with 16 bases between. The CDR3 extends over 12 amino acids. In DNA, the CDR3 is TGTGCCATCAGTCAGGGGGGACCCGAGCAGTACTTC. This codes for CAISQGGPEQYF.

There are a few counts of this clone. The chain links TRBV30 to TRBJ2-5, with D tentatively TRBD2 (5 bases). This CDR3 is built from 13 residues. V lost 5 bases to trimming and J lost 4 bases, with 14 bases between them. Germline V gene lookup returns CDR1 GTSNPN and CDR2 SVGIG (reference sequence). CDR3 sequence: CAWVPGSVETQYF. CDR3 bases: TGTGCCTGGGTACCGGGGAGCGTAGAGACCCAGTACTTC.

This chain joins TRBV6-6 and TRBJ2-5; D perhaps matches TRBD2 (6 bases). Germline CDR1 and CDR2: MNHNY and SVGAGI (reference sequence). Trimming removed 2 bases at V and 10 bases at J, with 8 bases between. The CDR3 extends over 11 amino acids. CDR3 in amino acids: CASSYAGGQYF. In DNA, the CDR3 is TGTGCCAGCAGTTACGCCGGGGGCCAGTACTTC.

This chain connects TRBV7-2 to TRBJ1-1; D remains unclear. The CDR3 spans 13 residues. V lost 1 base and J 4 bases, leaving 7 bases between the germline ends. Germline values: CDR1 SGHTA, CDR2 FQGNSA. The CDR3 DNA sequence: TGTGCCAGCAGCTTAGTTGGAATCACTGAAGCTTTCTTT. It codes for CASSLVGITEAFF.

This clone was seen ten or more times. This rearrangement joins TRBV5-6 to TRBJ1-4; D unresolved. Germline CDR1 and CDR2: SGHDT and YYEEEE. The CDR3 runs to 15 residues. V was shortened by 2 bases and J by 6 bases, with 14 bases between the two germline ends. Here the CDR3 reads CASSFRPVGDEKLFF. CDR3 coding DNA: TGTGCCAGCAGCTTTCGGCCCGTAGGTGATGAAAAACTGTTTTTT.

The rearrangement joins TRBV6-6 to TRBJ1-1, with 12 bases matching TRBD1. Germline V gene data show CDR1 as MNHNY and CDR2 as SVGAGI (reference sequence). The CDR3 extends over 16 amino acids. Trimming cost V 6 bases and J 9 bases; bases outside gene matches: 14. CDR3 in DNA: TGTGCCAGCAGGCGACTGGGACAGGGGGCTCCCGATCAAGCTTTCTTT. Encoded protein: CASRRLGQGAPDQAFF.

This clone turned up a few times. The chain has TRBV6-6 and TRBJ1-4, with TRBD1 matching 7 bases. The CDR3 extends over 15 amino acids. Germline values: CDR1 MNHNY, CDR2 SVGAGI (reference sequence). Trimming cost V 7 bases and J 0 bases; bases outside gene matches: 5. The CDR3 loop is CASMGQTTTNEKLFF. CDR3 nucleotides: TGTGCCAGCATGGGACAGACTACAACTAATGAAAAACTGTTTTTT.

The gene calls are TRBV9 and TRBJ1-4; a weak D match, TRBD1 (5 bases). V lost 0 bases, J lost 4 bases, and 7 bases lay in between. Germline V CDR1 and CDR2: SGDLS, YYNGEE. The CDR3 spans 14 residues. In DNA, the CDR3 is TGTGCCAGCAGCGTAGGACAGCTTAATGAAAAACTGTTTTTT. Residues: CASSVGQLNEKLFF.

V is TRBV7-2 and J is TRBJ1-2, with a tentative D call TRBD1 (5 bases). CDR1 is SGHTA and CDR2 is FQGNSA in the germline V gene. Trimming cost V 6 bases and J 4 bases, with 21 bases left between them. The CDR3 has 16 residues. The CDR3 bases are TGTGCCAGCAGTACCTTCCTGGGGGGAGACGTCTATGGCTACACCTTC. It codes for CASSTFLGGDVYGYTF.

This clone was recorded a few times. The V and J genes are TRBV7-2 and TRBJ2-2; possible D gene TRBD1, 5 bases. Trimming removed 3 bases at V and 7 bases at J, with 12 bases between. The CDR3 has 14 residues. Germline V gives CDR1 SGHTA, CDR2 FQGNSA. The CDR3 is CASSLATGNGELFF. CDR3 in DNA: TGTGCCAGCAGCTTGGCAACAGGAAACGGGGAGCTGTTTTTT.

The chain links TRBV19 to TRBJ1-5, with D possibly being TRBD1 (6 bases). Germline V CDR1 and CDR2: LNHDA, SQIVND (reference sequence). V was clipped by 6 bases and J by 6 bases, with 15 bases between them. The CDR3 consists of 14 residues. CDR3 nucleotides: TGTGCCAGTAGCCTACAGGGTCTTGGTCAGCCCCAGCATTTT. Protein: CASSLQGLGQPQHF.

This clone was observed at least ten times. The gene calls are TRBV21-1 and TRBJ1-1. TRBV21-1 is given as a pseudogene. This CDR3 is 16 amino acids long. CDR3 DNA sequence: TGTGCCAGCAGCCCAACGGCCCCTTTGGAAGCCACTGAAGCTTTCTTT. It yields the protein CASSPTAPLEATEAFF.

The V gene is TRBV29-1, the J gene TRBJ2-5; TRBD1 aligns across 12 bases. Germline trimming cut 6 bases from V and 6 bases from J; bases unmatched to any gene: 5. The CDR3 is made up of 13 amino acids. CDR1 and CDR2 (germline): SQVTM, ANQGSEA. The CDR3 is CSVGDRGQKTQYF. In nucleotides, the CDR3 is TGCAGCGTGGGGGACAGGGGGCAAAAGACCCAGTACTTC. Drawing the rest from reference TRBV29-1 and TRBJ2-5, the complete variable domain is SAVISQKPSRDICQRGTSLTIQCQVDSQVTMMFWYRQQPGQSLTLIATANQGSEATYESGFVIDKFPISRPNLTFSTLTVSNMSPEDSSIYLCSVGDRGQKTQYFGPGTRLLVL.

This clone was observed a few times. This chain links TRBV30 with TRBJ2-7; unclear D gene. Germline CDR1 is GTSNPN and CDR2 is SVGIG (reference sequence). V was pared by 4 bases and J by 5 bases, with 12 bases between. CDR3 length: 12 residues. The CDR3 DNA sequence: TGTGCCTGGACCGTGGGATCTCACGAGCAGTACTTC. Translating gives CAWTVGSHEQYF.

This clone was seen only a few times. The CDR3 protein is CASTSSSYNSPLHF. DNA of the CDR3: TGTGCCAGCACCTCAAGCTCCTATAATTCACCCCTCCACTTT. The chain has TRBV2 and TRBJ1-6, with D uncertain. The germline gives CDR1 SNHLY, CDR2 FYNNEI. The CDR3 is 14 amino acids. The V and J ends lost 7 bases and 0 bases respectively, with 7 bases between them.

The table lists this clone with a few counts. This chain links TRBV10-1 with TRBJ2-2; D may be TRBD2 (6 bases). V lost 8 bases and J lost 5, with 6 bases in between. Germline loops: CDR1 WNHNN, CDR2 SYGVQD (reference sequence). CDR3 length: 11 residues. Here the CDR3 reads CASGGTGELFF. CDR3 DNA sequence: TGCGCCAGCGGGGGGACCGGGGAGCTGTTTTTT.

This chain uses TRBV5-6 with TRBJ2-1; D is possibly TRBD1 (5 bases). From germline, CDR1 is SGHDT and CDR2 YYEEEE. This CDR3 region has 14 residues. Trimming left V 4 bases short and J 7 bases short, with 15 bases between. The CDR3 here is CASSGDTGVNEQFF. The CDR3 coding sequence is TGTGCCAGCAGCGGGGATACAGGAGTTAATGAGCAGTTCTTC.

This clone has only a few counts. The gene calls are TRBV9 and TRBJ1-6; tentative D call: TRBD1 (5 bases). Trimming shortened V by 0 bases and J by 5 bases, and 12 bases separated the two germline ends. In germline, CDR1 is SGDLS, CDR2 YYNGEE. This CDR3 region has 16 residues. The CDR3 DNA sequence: TGTGCCAGCAGCGTAGATGGGGGGTCAGATAATTCACCCCTCCACTTT. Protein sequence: CASSVDGGSDNSPLHF.

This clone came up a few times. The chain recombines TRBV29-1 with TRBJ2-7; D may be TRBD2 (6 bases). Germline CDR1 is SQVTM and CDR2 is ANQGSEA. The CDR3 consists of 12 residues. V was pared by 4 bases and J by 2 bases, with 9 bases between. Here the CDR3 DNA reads TGCAGCGTTGTGCGGGGTCCCTACGAGCAGTACTTC. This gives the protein CSVVRGPYEQYF.

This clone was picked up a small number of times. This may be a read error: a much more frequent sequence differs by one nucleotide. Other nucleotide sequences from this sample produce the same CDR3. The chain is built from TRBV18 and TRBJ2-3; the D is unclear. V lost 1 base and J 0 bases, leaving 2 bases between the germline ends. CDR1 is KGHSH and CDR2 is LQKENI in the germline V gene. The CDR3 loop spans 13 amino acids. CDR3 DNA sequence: TGTGCCAGCTCACCACTTAGCACAGATACGCAGTATTTT. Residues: CASSPLSTDTQYF.

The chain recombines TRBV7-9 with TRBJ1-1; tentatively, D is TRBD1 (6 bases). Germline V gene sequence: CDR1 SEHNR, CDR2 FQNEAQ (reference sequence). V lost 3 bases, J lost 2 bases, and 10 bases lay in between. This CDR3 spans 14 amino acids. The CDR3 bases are TGTGCCAGCAGCTTCCCGGGACACAACACTGAAGCTTTCTTT. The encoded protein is CASSFPGHNTEAFF.

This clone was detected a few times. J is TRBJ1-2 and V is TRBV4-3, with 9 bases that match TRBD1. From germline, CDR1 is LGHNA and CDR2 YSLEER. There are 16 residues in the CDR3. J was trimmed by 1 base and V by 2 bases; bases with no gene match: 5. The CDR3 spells CASSQSGQGFNYGYTF. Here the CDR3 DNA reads TGCGCCAGCAGCCAATCCGGACAGGGGTTTAACTATGGCTACACCTTC.